This T cell receptor beta chain derives from a study of T cells in Graves' hyperthyroidism and ophthalmopathy. Study conclusions and caveats: Most thyroid clonotypes expanded above 0.001 appeared in blood too.

Hyperthyroidism patients were newly diagnosed, had disease duration under 2 months, and were aged 18 to 65 years. Uncontrolled infections, other autoimmune diseases, pregnancy or lactation led to exclusion of patients. About this clonotype: Its antigen is not known.

RNA transcripts yielded amplified TCR beta CDR3 regions. A set of HTBI primers served as the primers for a first-round RT-PCR of the TCR CDR3. MiXCR, applied by TCRdb to the multiplex PCR reads, yields one record per CDR3 protein. The sample includes about 160,000 distinct CDR3 sequences, 9.4% of them seen just once. Material for sequencing was blood. The receptor's source is a woman aged 18-30 years with Graves' hyperthyroidism that later progressed to Graves' ophthalmopathy.

In DNA, the CDR3 is TGTGCCAGCGGGATCTTGGGTTCCGCCGAGCAGTACTTC. Its translation: CASGILGSAEQYF. The rearrangement links TRBV6-1 to TRBJ2-7, with D hard to call. Germline-derived CDR1 and CDR2 are MNHNS and SASEGT. This CDR3 spans 13 amino acids. Trimming took off 8 bases at V and 6 bases at J, with 17 bases between the two ends.